This TCR beta chain was captured in a study of early T cells in non-severe SARS-CoV-2 infection. Whole-study context: Bulk RNA from unsorted whole blood was sequenced; chains were unpaired.

Germline CDR1 reads SGHTA; CDR2 reads FQGNSA. The CDR3 runs 15 residues. V lost 5 bases, J lost 4 bases, and 7 bases stayed unmatched. In this sample, this clonotype turned up many times. Each cDNA molecule carried a unique molecular identifier. TCRdb re-derived calls from the 5' RACE reads in MiXCR, one entry per CDR3 protein. The sample lists about 72,000 distinct CDR3 sequences, over 9% occurring once. The V call is TRBV7-2, the J call TRBJ1-2; 10 bases are shared with TRBD1. The receptor comes from an adult who was a healthcare worker with PCR-confirmed SARS-CoV-2 infection or an uninfected control (not recorded which). This specimen consisted of whole blood, obtained at baseline. In nucleotides, the CDR3 is TGTGCCAGCAGCCCAGGAGGGACAGGGGCCTATGGCTACACCTTC. The encoded protein is CASSPGGTGAYGYTF.